This T cell receptor beta chain was documented in a study of blood T cell repertoires in COVID-19. Profiling relied on immunoSEQ multiplex PCR, and the TCRdb table lists in-frame clones only, not all of them. The sample holds hundreds of thousands of clones, 89% seen once. This clone showed up just once. CDR3 length: 17 amino acids. CDR1 and CDR2 (germline): KGHDR, SFDVKD. Trimming took 1 base from V and 6 from J; bases not matched to a gene: 8. This sequence joins TRBV24-1 and TRBJ1-2; 12 bases are shared with TRBD1. The receptor was derived from a woman aged 30 to 39 with COVID-19, enrolled during active disease. Sample: peripheral blood. CDR3 protein: CATSDFEGTGGTHGYTF. The DNA of the CDR3 is TGTGCCACCAGTGATTTCGAAGGGACAGGGGGCACCCATGGCTACACCTTC.